Below are 30 T cell receptor beta chains sequenced from a single sample in a study of T cell responses to AZD1222 COVID-19 vaccine (dated by TCRdb to the early 2020s). The label giving this sample's time point can be read as: about 28 days (+/-7) after the second vaccine dose. The library was built by means of the immunoSEQ multiplex PCR assay. TCRdb re-hosts the immuneACCESS table, in-frame sequences only. Its copies lack some clones; in the studies checked, an unresolved V gene accounts for under half of them, and the cause for the rest is not known. This sample holds 150,000 to 250,000 clones; just over 90% were observed only once. About 3.5% of the sample comes from the top ten. The sequencing used peripheral blood, collected 28 days after the second AZD1222 dose. The receptors were gathered from an adult who received the AZD1222 COVID-19 vaccine.

This clone has only a few counts. This chain connects TRBV3-1 (or the pseudogene TRBV3-2) to TRBJ1-5, with a weak D call TRBD1 (5 bases). The germline gives CDR1 LGHDT, CDR2 YNNKEL (reference sequence). The V gene lost 6 bases and the J gene lost 10 bases, with 16 bases spanning the gap. This CDR3 is built from 13 residues. The CDR3 sequence: CASSHSGDAPQHF. CDR3 DNA: TGTGCCAGCAGTCACTCGGGGGACGCCCCCCAGCATTTT.

There are a few counts of this clone. This rearrangement joins TRBV7-2 to TRBJ1-5; the D gene is possibly TRBD1 (6 bases). This CDR3 spans 16 amino acids. V was shortened by 1 base and J by 7 bases, with 17 bases between the two germline ends. Germline V gene lookup returns CDR1 SGHTA and CDR2 FQGNSA. The chain's CDR3 is CASSLGDTYASQPQHF. In DNA form, the CDR3 reads TGTGCCAGCAGCTTAGGGGACACTTACGCCTCCCAGCCCCAGCATTTT.

V usage is TRBV6-5 and J usage is TRBJ2-1; D may be TRBD1 (5 bases). This CDR3 is built from 13 residues. The V gene's germline CDR1 is MNHEY and CDR2 SVGAGI. Between the trimmed V and J ends, which lost 2 bases and 7 bases, there was a span of 9 bases. CDR3 region: CASSYPGSNEQFF. The DNA of the CDR3 is TGTGCCAGCAGTTACCCAGGGTCGAATGAGCAGTTCTTC.

The rearrangement links TRBV19 to TRBJ2-5, with TRBD2 matching over 8 bases. The V gene's germline CDR1 is LNHDA and CDR2 SQIVND (reference sequence). Trimming removed 3 bases from V and 5 bases from J; junction bases left unmatched: 5. CDR3 length: 14 amino acids. Here the CDR3 reads CASSMAGGVETQYF. The DNA of the CDR3 is TGTGCCAGTAGTATGGCGGGGGGCGTGGAGACCCAGTACTTC. The full variable domain, with the rest looked up from reference TRBV19 and TRBJ2-5, is DGGITQSPKYLFRKEGQNVTLSCEQNLNHDAMYWYRQDPGQGLRLIYYSQIVNDFQKGDIAEGYSVSREKKESFPLTVTSAQKNPTAFYLCASSMAGGVETQYFGPGTRLLVL.

The chain has TRBV2 and TRBJ2-7, with TRBD1 matching over 7 bases. Losses at the gene ends were 7 bases for V and 5 bases for J; bases not matched to a gene: 8. The CDR3 contains 13 residues. From germline, CDR1 is SNHLY and CDR2 FYNNEI. CDR3 sequence reads: CASNLQGSHEQYF. CDR3 DNA: TGTGCCAGCAACCTACAGGGGTCGCACGAGCAGTACTTC.

V usage is TRBV9 and J usage is TRBJ2-1; D is unclear. Trimming removed 4 bases from V and 6 bases from J, with 8 bases in between. The CDR3 is 12 amino acids. CDR1 and CDR2 from the germline V gene are SGDLS and YYNGEE. CDR3 DNA sequence: TGTGCCAGCAGCCCCCGCCCCAATGAGCAGTTCTTC. It yields the protein CASSPRPNEQFF.

This clone showed up just once. This chain links TRBV5-5 with TRBJ1-2; D remains unclear. CDR3 length: 15 amino acids. Germline V gene lookup returns CDR1 SGHKS and CDR2 YYEKEE (reference sequence). V lost 4 bases to trimming and J lost 2 bases, with 15 bases between them. CDR3 sequence reads: CASSPRAGPNYGYTF. CDR3 DNA: TGTGCCAGCAGCCCCCGGGCAGGACCCAACTATGGCTACACCTTC.

This chain connects TRBV11-3 to TRBJ2-7, with a tentative D call TRBD1 (6 bases). The CDR3 loop spans 13 amino acids. Germline V lookup: CDR1 SGHNT, CDR2 YENEEA. Trimming pared 0 bases from V and 6 bases from J, leaving 9 bases between. In nucleotides, the CDR3 is TGTGCCAGCAGCTTAGACGTGGGGGCCGAGCAGTACTTC. Translating gives CASSLDVGAEQYF.

The rearrangement joins TRBV4-1 to TRBJ1-3; D gene unclear. The CDR3 extends over 13 amino acids. CDR1 and CDR2 (germline): MGHRA, YSYEKL. V dropped 8 bases and J dropped 0 bases, with 8 bases sitting between them. In nucleotides, the CDR3 is TGCGCCAGCGGATACCTCTCTGGAAACACCATATATTTT. Translation: CASGYLSGNTIYF.

V usage is TRBV5-5 and J usage is TRBJ2-7, with a possible D match to TRBD1 (6 bases). Trimming stripped 1 base from V and 2 bases from J, with 13 bases between. The CDR3 runs 15 residues. Germline CDR1 reads SGHKS; CDR2 reads YYEKEE (reference sequence). The CDR3 DNA reads TGTGCCAGCAGCTTGTCACAGGGAAACACCTACGAGCAGTACTTC. Protein product: CASSLSQGNTYEQYF.

The rearrangement links TRBV4-1 to TRBJ1-5, with 11 nucleotides matching TRBD1. CDR3 length equals 18 residues. With V trimmed by 2 bases and J by 0 bases, 6 bases remained unmatched. Germline assignment: CDR1 MGHRA and CDR2 YSYEKL. CDR3 protein: CASSQTGTGGYSNQPQHF. The DNA for the CDR3 is TGCGCCAGCAGCCAAACCGGGACAGGGGGGTATAGCAATCAGCCCCAGCATTTT.

The V gene is TRBV5-1, the J gene TRBJ1-4; 8 nucleotides line up with TRBD1. In germline, CDR1 is SGHRS, CDR2 YFSETQ. This CDR3 is 15 amino acids long. Trimming cost V 4 bases and J 0 bases; bases outside gene matches: 2. The CDR3 is CASSGGQATNEKLFF. The CDR3 nucleotides are TGCGCCAGCAGCGGGGGACAGGCAACTAATGAAAAACTGTTTTTT.

This sequence joins TRBV19 and TRBJ2-7; 8 positions agree with TRBD1. CDR1 is LNHDA, CDR2 SQIVND, per germline (reference sequence). The CDR3 spans 16 residues. V dropped 5 bases and J dropped 2; count of bases not matched to a gene: 11. The DNA for the CDR3 is TGTGCCAGTAGTGTCTCTGGACAGGGCTCACCCTACGAGCAGTACTTC. It is translated as CASSVSGQGSPYEQYF.

The sample holds one count of this clone. V usage is TRBV3-1 (or the pseudogene TRBV3-2) and J usage is TRBJ1-3; D uncertain. The germline CDR1 and CDR2 sequences are LGHDT and YNNKEL (reference sequence). The CDR3 runs 13 residues. V gave up 0 bases and J gave up 1 base, with 1 base separating them. CDR3 coding DNA: TGTGCCAGCAGCCAAGATTCTGGAAACACCATATATTTT. It translates to CASSQDSGNTIYF.

This chain uses TRBV28 with TRBJ1-2; 7 nucleotides match TRBD1. J lost 8 bases, V lost 6 bases, and 6 bases had no gene match. Germline V gene lookup returns CDR1 MDHEN and CDR2 SYDVKM. This CDR3 comprises 12 residues. CDR3 sequence: CASSPQGVGYTF. The CDR3 DNA follows: TGTGCCAGCAGCCCTCAGGGGGTGGGCTACACCTTC.

The chain links TRBV24-1 to TRBJ2-5; D possibly corresponds to TRBD2 (5 bases). Trimming took off 6 bases at V and 4 bases at J, with 8 bases between the two ends. The CDR3 sequence is 12 residues long. Germline V gives CDR1 KGHDR, CDR2 SFDVKD. The CDR3 spells CATSRGRETQYF. For the CDR3, the DNA is TGTGCCACCAGTCGAGGGCGAGAGACCCAGTACTTC.

The gene calls are TRBV15 and TRBJ1-5; D possibly corresponds to TRBD1 (6 bases). This CDR3 region has 18 residues. Between the trimmed V and J ends, which lost 3 bases and 11 bases, there was a span of 29 bases. Germline loops: CDR1 LNHNV, CDR2 YYDKDF (reference sequence). The CDR3 spells CATSSPGHSGTLGLAQHF. CDR3 bases: TGTGCCACCAGCAGTCCGGGACACTCCGGGACCCTGGGATTGGCCCAGCATTTT.

This sequence joins TRBV30 and TRBJ1-6, with D perhaps TRBD1 (6 bases). This CDR3 has 12 residues. Germline CDR1 reads GTSNPN; CDR2 reads SVGIG (reference sequence). Trimming shortened V by 0 bases and J by 10 bases, and 7 bases separated the two germline ends. The CDR3 nucleotides are TGTGCCTGGAGTGTAGGGGGATCACCCCTCCACTTT. Amino acid sequence: CAWSVGGSPLHF.

This sequence joins TRBV5-1 and TRBJ1-2; 8 bases align to TRBD1. CDR1 is SGHRS and CDR2 is YFSETQ in the germline V gene. Trimming at V came to 4 bases and at J to 3 bases, leaving 8 bases not matched to a gene. The length of the CDR3 is 15 residues. The CDR3 reads CASSVAGGADYGYTF. Written as DNA, the CDR3 is TGCGCCAGCAGCGTGGCAGGGGGCGCGGACTATGGCTACACCTTC.

The chain is built from TRBV10-3 and TRBJ1-5; TRBD1 is a possible D gene (6 bases). With 2 bases removed from V and 2 bases from J, the gap between germline ends came to 16 bases. Germline values: CDR1 ENHRY, CDR2 SYGVKD. This CDR3 has 17 amino acids. The CDR3 DNA sequence: TGTGCCATCAGTGAGGTGGGGGGCGGATTAGGCAATCAGCCCCAGCATTTT. This encodes CAISEVGGGLGNQPQHF.

The count of this clone is one. The chain couples TRBV30 to TRBJ2-1; no firm D call. The CDR3 runs to 13 residues. The V end was cut by 3 bases, the J end by 10 bases, with 16 bases between. CDR1 and CDR2 (germline): GTSNPN, SVGIG (reference sequence). The CDR3 here is CAWSVRVEREQFF. The CDR3, as DNA: TGTGCCTGGAGCGTTCGTGTAGAAAGGGAGCAGTTCTTC.

The chain has TRBV12-5 and TRBJ2-7; TRBD2 matches at 8 bases. This CDR3 is built from 16 residues. Per the germline V gene, CDR1 is LGHNT and CDR2 is FRNRAP. V trimming: 6 bases; J trimming: 3 bases; junction bases outside the gene matches: 13. The CDR3 region is CASGYPGASGRYEQYF. The CDR3 nucleotides read TGTGCTAGTGGGTACCCCGGGGCTAGCGGGCGCTACGAGCAGTACTTC.

This chain uses TRBV30 with TRBJ2-5, with a weak D call TRBD2 (7 bases). Germline loops: CDR1 GTSNPN, CDR2 SVGIG (reference sequence). This CDR3 has 12 residues. The CDR3 protein is CGAGALGETQYF. CDR3 sequence (DNA): TGTGGTGCGGGGGCCCTGGGAGAGACCCAGTACTTC.

This chain uses TRBV7-9 with TRBJ2-5; D gene ambiguous. Trimming pared 7 bases from V and 2 bases from J, leaving 8 bases between. This CDR3 region has 12 residues. Germline-derived CDR1 and CDR2 are SEHNR and FQNEAQ (reference sequence). The CDR3: CASNREQETQYF. The CDR3 DNA sequence: TGTGCCAGCAACCGCGAGCAAGAGACCCAGTACTTC.

In the case of this clone: Other DNA sequences in the same sample also yield this CDR3. This chain connects TRBV28 to TRBJ2-3; no clear D gene. Germline V gene lookup returns CDR1 MDHEN and CDR2 SYDVKM. CDR3 length equals 10 residues. Trimming removed 6 bases at V and 2 bases at J, with 0 bases between. Here the CDR3 reads CASSTDTQYF. DNA for the CDR3: TGTGCCAGCAGCACAGATACGCAGTATTTT. Together with reference TRBV28 and TRBJ2-3, the CDR3 gives the full variable domain: DVKVTQSSRYLVKRTGEKVFLECVQDMDHENMFWYRQDPGLGLRLIYFSYDVKMKEKGDIPEGYSVSREKKERFSLILESASTNQTSMYLCASSTDTQYFGPGTRLTVL.

V usage is TRBV28 and J usage is TRBJ1-6; perhaps TRBD1 as D (6 bases). There are 14 residues in the CDR3. The V gene's germline CDR1 is MDHEN and CDR2 SYDVKM. V lost 3 bases and J 7 bases, leaving 10 bases between the germline ends. CDR3 residues: CASSLADRNSPLHF. CDR3 bases: TGTGCCAGCAGTTTGGCGGACAGAAATTCACCCCTCCACTTT.

V gene TRBV27 combines with J gene TRBJ2-4, with no clear D. There are 13 residues in the CDR3. Germline values: CDR1 MNHEY, CDR2 SMNVEV (reference sequence). V lost 4 bases and J lost 9, with 13 bases in between. CDR3 in DNA: TGTGCCAGCAGTTCGGCGGCGGTCGGCATTCAGTACTTC. Its translation: CASSSAAVGIQYF.

The V call is TRBV4-1, the J call TRBJ2-5, with 9 positions matching TRBD2. The CDR3 sequence is 17 residues long. Germline V gives CDR1 MGHRA, CDR2 YSYEKL. The V and J ends lost 4 bases and 5 bases, in that order; junction bases with no gene match: 14. This CDR3 is CASSLRLGGGESETQYF. In nucleotides, the CDR3 is TGCGCCAGCAGCCTCCGACTTGGCGGGGGGGAGTCGGAGACCCAGTACTTC.

V is TRBV28 and J is TRBJ1-2; TRBD1 is a possible D gene (6 bases). The CDR3 is made up of 13 amino acids. Looked up from germline, CDR1 is MDHEN and CDR2 is SYDVKM. Trimming removed 1 base at V and 7 bases at J, with 10 bases between. CDR3 bases: TGTGCCAGCAGTTTATCAGGGGCCGGTGGCTACACCTTC. Protein: CASSLSGAGGYTF.

The chain uses TRBV6-2 or TRBV6-3 and TRBJ2-7; 7 bases are shared with TRBD1. Germline V CDR1 and CDR2: MNHEY, SVGEGT. CDR3 length: 12 residues. V lost 5 bases and J lost 8; bases outside the gene matches: 6. CDR3 DNA: TGTGCCAGCAGTCCCGACAGGGCCCAGCAGTACTTC. It specifies CASSPDRAQQYF.